The 29 T cell receptor beta chains reported below all come from one sample, sequenced in a study of T cells in Graves' hyperthyroidism and ophthalmopathy. Amplification of TCR beta CDR3 regions used RNA as the template. With the HTBI primer set, the TCR CDR3 went through a first round of RT-PCR. TCRdb recomputed calls from the multiplex PCR reads with MiXCR, one row per CDR3 protein. The repertoire includes more than 350,000 distinct CDR3 sequences, over 12% of them detected once, and approximately 19% sits in the top ten. The sequencing input was blood. The receptors originated from a woman in her fifties or sixties with Graves' ophthalmopathy.

This clonotype was seen many times. The V and J genes are TRBV7-3 and TRBJ2-1; D remains ambiguous. V lost 5 bases, J lost 5 bases, and 10 bases lay in between. The CDR3 spans 13 residues. CDR1 and CDR2 from the germline V gene are SGHTA and FQGTGA. The CDR3, as DNA: TGTGCCAGCAGCCCCGGGCGTGACAATGAGCAGTTCTTC. Translated, it gives CASSPGRDNEQFF.

This clonotype was seen many times. V gene TRBV27 combines with J gene TRBJ2-7; TRBD2 matches at 11 bases. From germline, CDR1 is MNHEY and CDR2 SMNVEV (reference sequence). Trimming removed 4 bases from V and 6 bases from J; junction bases left unmatched: 8. This CDR3 contains 15 residues. For the CDR3, the DNA is TGTGCCAGCAGTTCTGTCCTAGCGGGAGGTATCGAGCAGTACTTC. Protein: CASSSVLAGGIEQYF.

This clonotype was counted ten times or more. This rearrangement joins TRBV3-1 to TRBJ1-2; D is uncertain. This CDR3 is built from 15 residues. V dropped 0 bases and J dropped 2 bases, with 10 bases sitting between them. CDR1 LGHDT and CDR2 YNNKEL come from the germline V gene (reference sequence). Written as DNA, the CDR3 is TGTGCCAGCAGCCAAGATCCCCGAGGAAACTATGGCTACACCTTC. Translation gives CASSQDPRGNYGYTF.

Many counts were recorded for this clonotype. V gene TRBV18 combines with J gene TRBJ2-1, with D perhaps TRBD2 (5 bases). From germline, CDR1 is KGHSH and CDR2 LQKENI. The CDR3 contains 11 residues. The V gene lost 3 bases and the J gene lost 8 bases, with 5 bases spanning the gap. In nucleotides, the CDR3 is TGTGCCAGCTCACCCGGGGATGAGCAGTTCTTC. It yields the protein CASSPGDEQFF.

This clonotype was found a few times. The chain joins TRBV4-1 to TRBJ2-7; 7 nucleotides match TRBD1. Germline V gene sequence: CDR1 MGHRA, CDR2 YSYEKL. The CDR3 is made up of 13 amino acids. With V trimmed by 3 bases and J by 6 bases, 5 bases remained unmatched. CDR3 DNA: TGCGCCAGCAGCCAGCATACAGGGGCCGAGCAGTACTTC. This codes for CASSQHTGAEQYF.

The V gene is TRBV6-1, the J gene TRBJ2-7; 8 bases line up with TRBD2. V trimming: 6 bases; J trimming: 3 bases; junction bases outside the gene matches: 10. Germline assignment: CDR1 MNHNS and CDR2 SASEGT. The CDR3 is 15 residues long. CDR3 residues: CASRTIAGFNYEQYF. The CDR3 region has the DNA TGTGCCAGCAGGACTATAGCGGGATTTAACTACGAGCAGTACTTC.

CDR3 sequence (DNA): TGCGCCAGCAGACAGGGCCCCTCTTTCAACGAGCAGTACTTC. It yields the protein CASRQGPSFNEQYF. The chain carries TRBV5-1 and TRBJ2-7, with a weak D call TRBD1 (6 bases). The CDR3 runs 14 residues. Trimming cost V 5 bases and J 5 bases, with 17 bases left between them. The germline gives CDR1 SGHRS, CDR2 YFSETQ.

This clonotype came up many times. The chain employs TRBV7-6 and TRBJ2-3; 7 bases are shared with TRBD2. This CDR3 region has 15 residues. After removal of 4 bases from V and 2 bases from J, the junction contained 6 bases not matched to a gene. Germline V gene lookup returns CDR1 SGHVS and CDR2 FNYEAQ. The DNA of the CDR3 is TGTGCCAGCAGCTCGGGGAGCGGGGTCACAGATACGCAGTATTTT. Translation gives CASSSGSGVTDTQYF.

This clonotype was seen ten or more times. This chain uses TRBV11-2 with TRBJ2-3; D unresolved. The CDR3 length is 12 residues. V was trimmed by 0 bases and J by 4 bases, leaving 2 bases between them. Germline CDR1 and CDR2: SGHAT and FQNNGV. The CDR3 DNA sequence: TGTGCCAGCAGCTTAGACCCAGATACGCAGTATTTT. This codes for CASSLDPDTQYF.

On this clonotype: With a much larger clone just one base away, this may be a read error. V and J are TRBV3-1 and TRBJ1-3; D gene ambiguous. Germline V gene sequence: CDR1 LGHDT, CDR2 YNNKEL (reference sequence). This CDR3 region has 14 residues. The CDR3 here is CAGSRRASGNTIYF. CDR3 in DNA: TGTGCCGGCAGCCGACGGGCCTCTGGAAACACCATATATTTT. The variable domain in full, with the rest retrieved from reference TRBV3-1 and TRBJ1-3, is DTAVSQTPKYLVTQMGNDKSIKCEQNLGHDTMYWYKQDSKKFLKIMFSYNNKELIINETVPNRFSPKSPDKAHLNLHINSLELGDSAVYFCAGSRRASGNTIYFGEGSWLTVV.

This clonotype appeared many times. The gene calls are TRBV11-3 and TRBJ2-1; a weak D match, TRBD2 (5 bases). Trimming stripped 4 bases from V and 6 bases from J, with 13 bases between. The V gene's germline CDR1 is SGHNT and CDR2 YENEEA. CDR3 length: 14 residues. In nucleotides, the CDR3 is TGTGCCAGCAGCTCCGACTTAGCGATCAATGAGCAGTTCTTC. Residues: CASSSDLAINEQFF.

As for this clonotype: This could be a read error, since a much larger clone is one nucleotide away. The J gene is TRBJ2-3, the V gene TRBV5-1, with 13 bases matching TRBD2. The germline V gene encodes CDR1 SGHRS and CDR2 YFSETQ. This CDR3 spans 19 amino acids. The CDR3, as DNA: TGTGCCAGCAGCTCGGGGACTAGCGGGACACCCAGCAGGACAGATACGCAGTATTTT. Protein sequence: CASSSGTSGTPSRTDTQYF.

This clonotype was counted a few times. The V call is TRBV29-1, the J call TRBJ1-4, with D unclear. CDR1 is SQVTM, CDR2 ANQGSEA, per germline. The CDR3 is made up of 13 amino acids. Trimming left V 5 bases short and J 3 bases short, with 10 bases between. This CDR3 is CSVPGSSNEKLFF. CDR3 coding DNA: TGCAGCGTTCCGGGAAGTTCTAATGAAAAACTGTTTTTT.

This clonotype was observed at least ten times. The V and J genes are TRBV4-1 and TRBJ2-3, with 11 bases lining up with TRBD2. CDR3 length equals 16 residues. Germline-derived CDR1 and CDR2 are MGHRA and YSYEKL. Trimming cost V 4 bases and J 2 bases; bases outside gene matches: 5. DNA for the CDR3: TGCGCCAGCAGCCTGACGACTAGCGGGATCACAGATACGCAGTATTTT. Translating it yields CASSLTTSGITDTQYF.

The genes are TRBV6-1 and TRBJ2-1, with 7 bases that match TRBD1. The CDR3 runs 16 residues. Germline lookup yields CDR1 MNHNS and CDR2 SASEGT. Trimming cost V 2 bases and J 2 bases; bases outside gene matches: 6. CDR3 amino acids: CASSERTGQPYNEQFF. The CDR3 DNA sequence: TGTGCCAGCAGTGAACGGACGGGACAGCCCTACAATGAGCAGTTCTTC.

This clonotype appeared many times. The V call is TRBV10-1, the J call TRBJ2-7, with D tentatively TRBD2 (6 bases). Trimming removed 10 bases at V and 8 bases at J, with 24 bases between. This CDR3 region has 14 residues. Per the germline V gene, CDR1 is WNHNN and CDR2 is SYGVQD (reference sequence). CDR3 sequence: CATSQGTSRVKQYF. The DNA for the CDR3 is TGCGCCACCTCCCAAGGAACTAGCCGGGTCAAGCAGTACTTC.

The chain has TRBV19 and TRBJ2-7; D might be TRBD1 (5 bases). The length of the CDR3 is 13 residues. Germline V lookup: CDR1 LNHDA, CDR2 SQIVND (reference sequence). Deletions cut 4 bases from V and 3 bases from J, with 10 bases between. CDR3 nucleotide sequence: TGTGCCAGTAGTACAAGACAGAGCTACGAGCAGTACTTC. Translating it yields CASSTRQSYEQYF.

This clonotype was recorded many times. Here the CDR3 reads CASSSGHDTQYF. The CDR3 DNA reads TGTGCCAGCAGTTCGGGCCACGATACGCAGTATTTT. The chain combines TRBV11-2 with TRBJ2-3, with D unclear. The CDR3 has 12 residues. Germline-derived CDR1 and CDR2 are SGHAT and FQNNGV. Trimming shortened V by 6 bases and J by 6 bases, and 10 bases separated the two germline ends.

This clonotype was counted at least ten times. The V and J genes are TRBV11-2 and TRBJ2-7; 9 nucleotides match TRBD2. The CDR3 extends over 16 amino acids. The trim removed 0 bases at V and 4 bases at J, leaving 7 bases unmatched. Looked up from germline, CDR1 is SGHAT and CDR2 is FQNNGV. CDR3 in amino acids: CASSLDSGLAPYEQYF. CDR3 DNA sequence: TGTGCCAGCAGCTTAGATAGCGGACTAGCGCCTTACGAGCAGTACTTC.

This clonotype was counted only a few times. J is TRBJ2-2 and V is TRBV29-1; no clear D. Trimming shortened V by 4 bases and J by 6 bases, and 12 bases separated the two germline ends. Germline V gives CDR1 SQVTM, CDR2 ANQGSEA. The CDR3 is 13 residues long. DNA for the CDR3: TGCAGCGTTGGTGTCAGTCGGTCCGGGGAGCTGTTTTTT. It is translated as CSVGVSRSGELFF.

The sample holds many counts of this clonotype. The J gene is TRBJ1-5, the V gene TRBV6-1; tentatively, D is TRBD1 (5 bases). This CDR3 is built from 12 residues. The germline CDR1 and CDR2 sequences are MNHNS and SASEGT. With 2 bases removed from V and 9 bases from J, the gap between germline ends came to 8 bases. The CDR3 region has the DNA TGTGCCAGCAGTGAACAGGGTCCGCCCCAGCATTTT. Translation gives CASSEQGPPQHF.

There are many counts of this clonotype. The chain joins TRBV20-1 to TRBJ2-1, with D tentatively TRBD2 (5 bases). CDR3 length equals 13 residues. The germline CDR1 and CDR2 sequences are DFQATT and SNEGSKA (reference sequence). V lost 3 bases to trimming and J lost 8 bases, with 14 bases between them. The chain's CDR3 is CSASSGSLDEQFF. CDR3 bases: TGCAGTGCTAGTAGTGGGAGTCTCGATGAGCAGTTCTTC.

This clonotype was detected many times. CDR3 sequence: CASSPPSRSSYEQYF. The DNA of the CDR3 is TGTGCCAGCTCACCACCGAGCAGGAGCTCCTACGAGCAGTACTTC. The V gene is TRBV18, the J gene TRBJ2-7; no definite D call. The CDR3 consists of 15 residues. Germline V gene data show CDR1 as KGHSH and CDR2 as LQKENI. Deletions cut 0 bases from V and 0 bases from J, with 9 bases between.

In its sample, this clonotype was seen many times. The chain is built from TRBV7-2 and TRBJ2-1; 12 nucleotides match TRBD1. After removal of 1 base from V and 7 bases from J, the junction contained 2 bases not matched to a gene. Germline CDR1 and CDR2: SGHTA and FQGNSA. This CDR3 is built from 15 residues. The CDR3 loop reads CASSLGGQGANEQFF. CDR3 sequence (DNA): TGTGCCAGCAGCTTAGGGGGACAGGGGGCTAATGAGCAGTTCTTC.

At least ten counts were recorded for this clonotype. The V call is TRBV27, the J call TRBJ2-2, with D uncertain. Trimming cost V 1 base and J 0 bases, with 3 bases left between them. The germline CDR1 and CDR2 sequences are MNHEY and SMNVEV (reference sequence). The CDR3 is 14 residues long. The CDR3 is CASSLWANTGELFF. CDR3 DNA: TGTGCCAGCAGTTTATGGGCGAACACCGGGGAGCTGTTTTTT.

J is TRBJ2-7 and V is TRBV10-3, with 8 bases identical to TRBD2. Germline V CDR1 and CDR2: ENHRY, SYGVKD. The CDR3 is made up of 15 amino acids. Trimming took 0 bases from V and 1 from J; bases not matched to a gene: 2. The DNA of the CDR3 is TGTGCCATCAGTGAGTCAGGGACTAGTTCCTACGAGCAGTACTTC. Its protein product is CAISESGTSSYEQYF.

This clonotype was picked up many times. The CDR3 coding sequence is TGTGCCAGCAGCCCGGGACGGGAGAACATTCAGTACTTC. It is translated as CASSPGRENIQYF. The genes are TRBV5-4 and TRBJ2-4; a weak D match, TRBD2 (6 bases). The ends were cut back, 4 bases at V and 7 bases at J, with 12 bases in the middle. Germline loops: CDR1 SGHNT, CDR2 YYREEE (reference sequence). CDR3 length: 13 amino acids.

In its sample, this clonotype was seen many times. This sequence joins TRBV20-1 and TRBJ2-7; maybe TRBD1 (6 bases). The CDR3 contains 14 residues. Germline V CDR1 and CDR2: DFQATT, SNEGSKA (reference sequence). Trimming removed 5 bases from V and 6 bases from J, with 20 bases in between. The CDR3 coding sequence is TGCAGTGCTCGAGCGGCAGGGGACCCTCGCGAGCAGTACTTC. Amino acid sequence: CSARAAGDPREQYF.

This clonotype was seen repeatedly, ten times or more. This rearrangement joins TRBV12-3 or TRBV12-4 to TRBJ2-7, with 7 bases identical to TRBD2. The V segment lost 5 bases and the J segment 4 bases; nucleotides outside the gene matches: 8. The CDR3 runs 14 residues. The CDR3 is CASSRTAGAYEQYF. CDR3 DNA sequence: TGTGCCAGCAGTCGTACGGCGGGAGCGTACGAGCAGTACTTC.